Presented here are 3 T cell receptor beta chains from one specimen sequenced in a study of blood T cell repertoires in COVID-19. Clones were read by immunoSEQ multiplex PCR, and TCRdb kept only the in-frame ones, dropping some. The sample comprises 100,000 to 150,000 clones, approximately 90% of which are singletons, and around 10% rests with the top ten. Sequencing used peripheral blood. The receptors originated from a man aged 50 to 60 with acute or convalescent COVID-19.

This chain joins TRBV27 and TRBJ2-5; TRBD1 matches 10 bases. After removal of 5 bases from V and 5 bases from J, the junction contained 8 bases not matched to a gene. Germline loops: CDR1 MNHEY, CDR2 SMNVEV (reference sequence). The CDR3 covers 15 residues. CDR3 amino acids: CASSNDRGLWETQYF. Here the CDR3 DNA reads TGTGCCAGCAGTAACGACAGGGGGCTTTGGGAGACCCAGTACTTC.

The chain joins TRBV11-3 to TRBJ2-1; maybe TRBD1 (5 bases). V was cut by 1 base and J by 8 bases, with 15 bases left in between. The CDR3 has 15 amino acids. The germline CDR1 and CDR2 sequences are SGHNT and YENEEA. The CDR3 DNA follows: TGTGCCAGCAGCTTAGGTGACAGCCTGGGCGATGAGCAGTTCTTC. It encodes CASSLGDSLGDEQFF.

The V gene is TRBV5-4, the J gene TRBJ1-6, with 10 nucleotides matching TRBD1. CDR1 is SGHNT and CDR2 is YYREEE in the germline V gene (reference sequence). V gave up 7 bases and J gave up 2 bases; unmatched junction bases: 12. The CDR3 has 18 residues. The CDR3 nucleotides read TGTGCCAGCCGGTCCCTGGGGGGGACAGGGGCCTATAATTCACCCCTCCACTTT. Translated, it gives CASRSLGGTGAYNSPLHF.